Only a few counts were recorded for the clone carrying this T cell receptor (beta chain). This sample is drawn from a study of CD8+CD57+ T cells in acquired aplastic anemia. The germline V gene has CDR1 SGHRS and CDR2 YFSETQ. Trimming took off 3 bases at V and 4 bases at J, with 10 bases between the two ends. This CDR3 is 14 amino acids long. Profiles of TCR beta VDJ and CDR3 were generated from a genomic DNA template. MiXCR was run by TCRdb on the reads, yielding one entry per CDR3 protein. The profile shows 250,000 to 350,000 distinct CDR3 sequences, roughly 50% of them singletons. The sequencing sample was made of sorted CD4+, CD8+, or CD8+CD57+ T cells (not recorded which) from PBMCs. The sequence derives from a human donor with severe aplastic anemia or a healthy control (not recorded which). V gene TRBV5-1 combines with J gene TRBJ2-2; weak D call: TRBD1 (5 bases). CDR3 protein: CASSWQGGTGELFF. CDR3 sequence (DNA): TGCGCCAGCAGCTGGCAGGGTGGCACCGGGGAGCTGTTTTTT.